The entry that follows covers one T cell receptor beta chain sequence. The entry originates in a study of OX40 agonist ivuxolimab in advanced cancers. The wider study: Patients received ivuxolimab, an agonistic anti-OX40 (CD134) antibody.

Blood draws occurred at baseline, cycle 4 day 1, and cycle 7 day 1. The V and J ends lost 0 bases and 7 bases, in that order; junction bases with no gene match: 14. Germline CDR1 is SGHRS and CDR2 is YFSETQ. The CDR3 loop spans 18 amino acids. The protocol was immunoSEQ multiplex PCR, while the TCRdb copy is restricted to in-frame clones and leaves out a portion. The table has 80,000 to 95,000 clones, approximately 79% seen once; the top ten hold 1.5% to 2%. V is TRBV5-1 and J is TRBJ2-1; TRBD2 agrees at 9 bases. Here the sequenced sample was CD4+ or CD8+ T cells sorted from blood, taken in a trial of the OX40 agonist ivuxolimab. The TCR sequence derives from an adult with an advanced solid tumor such as melanoma, head and neck, liver or kidney cancer. This CDR3 is CASSLVASGAVRVNEQFF. The CDR3, as DNA: TGCGCCAGCAGCTTGGTAGCTAGCGGGGCCGTTCGGGTTAATGAGCAGTTCTTC.